This entry lists 15 T cell receptor beta chains sequenced from one sample in a study of Ad26.COV2.S vaccination and SARS-CoV-2 variants. Treatment denoted: some 20 received Ad26.COV2.S at low or high dose, single or two shots; about 5 received placebo; per-sample allocation not given. The samples date from day 63 after the first vaccine or placebo injection. The protocol was immunoSEQ multiplex PCR, while the TCRdb copy is restricted to in-frame clones and leaves out a portion. The sample yields some 270,000 clones, approximately 88% seen once. Sample: peripheral blood, taken in a trial of Ad26.COV2.S vaccine versus placebo. Source of these receptors: a person between 18 and 60 years old who received the Ad26.COV2.S COVID-19 vaccine or a placebo.

J is TRBJ2-6 and V is TRBV5-1, with D hard to call. The CDR3 contains 15 residues. In germline, CDR1 is SGHRS, CDR2 YFSETQ. Trimming took off 1 base at V and 2 bases at J, with 7 bases between the two ends. The CDR3 DNA sequence: TGCGCCAGCAGCTTGAAGACCACTGGGGCCAACGTCCTGACTTTC. Protein sequence: CASSLKTTGANVLTF.

This clone appeared a few times. The V gene is TRBV6-2 or TRBV6-3, the J gene TRBJ2-7; D not resolved. CDR3 length equals 14 residues. The V end lost 0 bases, the J end lost 2 bases, and 8 bases lay between the germline ends. Germline-derived CDR1 and CDR2 are MNHEY and SVGEGT. This CDR3 is CASSYSIVAYEQYV. The DNA of the CDR3 is TGTGCCAGCAGTTACTCGATCGTGGCCTACGAGCAGTACGTC.

This chain links TRBV3-1 (or the pseudogene TRBV3-2) with TRBJ2-1; TRBD2 agrees at 8 bases. After removal of 2 bases from V and 4 bases from J, the junction contained 13 bases not matched to a gene. From germline, CDR1 is LGHDT and CDR2 YNNKEL (reference sequence). The CDR3 is 18 residues long. The CDR3: CASSQILRSGGPYNEQFF. As DNA, the CDR3 is TGTGCCAGCAGCCAAATTCTTCGTTCGGGAGGGCCGTACAATGAGCAGTTCTTC.

The rearrangement links TRBV18 to TRBJ1-1; tentatively, D is TRBD1 (6 bases). V was clipped by 2 bases and J by 1 base, with 11 bases between them. CDR1 and CDR2 (germline): KGHSH, LQKENI. The CDR3 totals 15 residues. The CDR3 DNA reads TGTGCCAGCTCACCAAACGGGGGACAGAACACTGAAGCTTTCTTT. Translation gives CASSPNGGQNTEAFF.

This chain joins TRBV24-1 and TRBJ2-7; 7 bases map to TRBD2. Germline V gives CDR1 KGHDR, CDR2 SFDVKD. This CDR3 region has 14 residues. V lost 3 bases and J lost 5; bases outside the gene matches: 6. The CDR3 region has the DNA TGTGCCACCAGTGATCCGAGGGCGGGGGACGAGCAGTACTTC. Translation: CATSDPRAGDEQYF.

Notes on this clone: This specimen includes other DNA sequences encoding the same CDR3. V and J are TRBV12-3 or TRBV12-4 and TRBJ1-5; D perhaps matches TRBD1 (5 bases). Trimming took 3 bases from V and 4 from J, leaving 7 bases between them. This CDR3 contains 13 residues. CDR3 residues: CASSFGGNQPQHF. The CDR3 DNA follows: TGTGCCAGCAGTTTCGGGGGTAATCAGCCCCAGCATTTT.

The genes are TRBV5-1 and TRBJ2-3; the D is unclear. The CDR3 sequence is 12 residues long. Germline CDR1 and CDR2: SGHRS and YFSETQ. V dropped 5 bases and J dropped 6 bases, with 10 bases sitting between them. The CDR3 loop reads CASRLNLDTQYF. In nucleotides, the CDR3 is TGCGCCAGCAGGCTGAACTTGGATACGCAGTATTTT.

The chain employs TRBV7-8 and TRBJ2-5, with 7 bases lining up with TRBD1. The V segment lost 5 bases and the J segment 5 bases; nucleotides outside the gene matches: 8. The length of the CDR3 is 14 residues. Germline assignment: CDR1 SGHVS and CDR2 FQNEAQ. This chain's CDR3 is CASSRPTGPETQYF. The DNA of the CDR3 is TGTGCCAGCAGCCGACCGACAGGGCCGGAGACCCAGTACTTC.

The V and J genes are TRBV2 and TRBJ1-3; weak D call: TRBD1 (5 bases). Germline lookup yields CDR1 SNHLY and CDR2 FYNNEI. Trimming stripped 7 bases from V and 4 bases from J, with 17 bases between. This CDR3 is 15 amino acids long. In DNA, the CDR3 is TGTGCCAGCATAGTGGGGCAGGGTGGAGGAAACACCATATATTTT. Amino acids: CASIVGQGGGNTIYF.

There are a few counts of this clone. The V and J genes are TRBV9 and TRBJ1-1; a possible D gene is TRBD1 (6 bases). The ends were cut back, 0 bases at V and 9 bases at J, with 15 bases in the middle. Germline values: CDR1 SGDLS, CDR2 YYNGEE. This CDR3 has 14 residues. The CDR3, as DNA: TGTGCCAGCAGCGTAGGGCAGGGGTCCTCCCAAGCTTTCTTT. Translating gives CASSVGQGSSQAFF. The entire variable domain, with the rest obtained from reference TRBV9 and TRBJ1-1, is as follows: DSGVTQTPKHLITATGQRVTLRCSPRSGDLSVYWYQQSLDQGLQFLIQYYNGEERAKGNILERFSAQQFPDLHSELNLSSLELGDSALYFCASSVGQGSSQAFFGQGTRLTVV.

The rearrangement joins TRBV6-4 to TRBJ2-7; D is ambiguous. This CDR3 comprises 18 residues. Between the trimmed V and J ends, which lost 0 bases and 2 bases, there was a span of 20 bases. Germline-derived CDR1 and CDR2 are MRHNA and SNTAGT. The CDR3 reads CASSDSPSDGFKPYEQYF. The DNA of the CDR3 is TGTGCCAGCAGTGACTCGCCGTCAGACGGATTTAAGCCCTACGAGCAGTACTTC.

V and J are TRBV5-5 and TRBJ2-1, with D maybe TRBD2 (6 bases). The CDR3 sequence is 15 residues long. With 4 bases removed from V and 5 bases from J, the gap between germline ends came to 16 bases. From germline, CDR1 is SGHKS and CDR2 YYEKEE (reference sequence). The CDR3 reads CASSPRDGGNNEQFF. The DNA of the CDR3 is TGTGCCAGCAGCCCGCGGGACGGAGGTAACAATGAGCAGTTCTTC. Filled out from reference TRBV5-5 and TRBJ2-1, the complete variable domain reads DAGVTQSPTHLIKTRGQQVTLRCSPISGHKSVSWYQQVLGQGPQFIFQYYEKEERGRGNFPDRFSARQFPNYSSELNVNALLLGDSALYLCASSPRDGGNNEQFFGPGTRLTVL.

Concerning this clone itself: Other DNA sequences in this sample translate to the same CDR3. The chain has TRBV3-1 (or the pseudogene TRBV3-2) and TRBJ2-2; weak D call: TRBD1 (5 bases). Trimming removed 2 bases from V and 5 bases from J, with 6 bases in between. This CDR3 contains 13 residues. The V gene's germline CDR1 is LGHDT and CDR2 YNNKEL (reference sequence). The CDR3: CASSQRGTGELFF. CDR3 coding DNA: TGTGCCAGCAGCCAAAGGGGTACCGGGGAGCTGTTTTTT.

The CDR3 spells CASKDSSSYEQYV. In nucleotides, the CDR3 is TGTGCCAGCAAGGACAGCAGCTCCTACGAGCAGTACGTC. V usage is TRBV6-6 and J usage is TRBJ2-7; D perhaps matches TRBD1 (6 bases). V was shortened by 7 bases and J by 0 bases, with 10 bases between the two germline ends. The CDR3 is made up of 13 amino acids. The germline CDR1 and CDR2 sequences are MNHNY and SVGAGI (reference sequence).

The V and J genes are TRBV4-2 and TRBJ2-2; TRBD2 matches 12 bases. CDR3 length equals 17 residues. V trimming: 2 bases; J trimming: 2 bases; junction bases outside the gene matches: 3. Looked up from germline, CDR1 is LGHNA and CDR2 is YNFKEQ. The CDR3 bases are TGTGCCAGCAGCCAACGGACTAGCGGGACAAACACCGGGGAGCTGTTTTTT. Amino acid sequence: CASSQRTSGTNTGELFF.